These 2 T cell receptor beta chains originate from one sample sequenced in a study of CD8 T cells in ankylosing spondylitis. Study observations and caveats: A motif in TCR beta, a set of about eight highly homologous variants, appeared characteristic of ankylosing spondylitis blood.

The antigens these receptors bind are not known. MiXCR was run by TCRdb on the 5' RACE reads, yielding one entry per CDR3 protein. The sample includes around 770,000 distinct CDR3 sequences, around 19% of them seen just once. Sequencing was done on a sample of blood, either unsorted or a sorted T cell fraction (not recorded which). These receptors all come from a male donor with ankylosing spondylitis.

The chain couples TRBV7-2 to TRBJ2-3; D call uncertain. This CDR3 comprises 15 residues. CDR1 and CDR2 (germline): SGHTA, FQGNSA. V lost 2 bases to trimming and J lost 0 bases, with 9 bases between them. The chain's CDR3 is CASSLREQSTDTQYF. The CDR3 nucleotides are TGTGCCAGCAGCTTAAGGGAACAAAGCACAGATACGCAGTATTTT.

The chain combines TRBV5-8 with TRBJ2-7; D is possibly TRBD2 (5 bases). Germline CDR1 SGHTS, CDR2 YDEGEE. This CDR3 comprises 14 residues. Trimming shortened V by 4 bases and J by 3 bases, and 14 bases separated the two germline ends. CDR3 residues: CASSPGVRGYEQYF. CDR3 bases: TGTGCCAGCAGCCCCGGGGTCCGCGGCTACGAGCAGTACTTC.